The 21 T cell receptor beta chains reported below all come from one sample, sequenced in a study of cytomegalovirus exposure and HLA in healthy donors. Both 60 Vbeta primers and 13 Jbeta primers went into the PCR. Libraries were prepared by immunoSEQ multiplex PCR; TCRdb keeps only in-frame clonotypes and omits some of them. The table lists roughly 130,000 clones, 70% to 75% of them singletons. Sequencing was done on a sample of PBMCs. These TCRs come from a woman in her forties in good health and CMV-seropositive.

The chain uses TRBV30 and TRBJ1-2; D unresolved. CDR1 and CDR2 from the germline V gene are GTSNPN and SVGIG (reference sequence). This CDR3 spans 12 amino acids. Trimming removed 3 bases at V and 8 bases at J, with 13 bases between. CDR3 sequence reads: CAWSSSIGGYTF. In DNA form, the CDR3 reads TGTGCCTGGAGCTCTAGCATCGGGGGCTACACCTTC.

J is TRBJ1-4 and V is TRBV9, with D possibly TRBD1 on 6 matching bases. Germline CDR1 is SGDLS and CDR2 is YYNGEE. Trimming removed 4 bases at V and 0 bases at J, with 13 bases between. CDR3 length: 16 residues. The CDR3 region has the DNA TGTGCCAGCAGCTCATCACAGGGTGCAACTAATGAAAAACTGTTTTTT. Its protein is CASSSSQGATNEKLFF.

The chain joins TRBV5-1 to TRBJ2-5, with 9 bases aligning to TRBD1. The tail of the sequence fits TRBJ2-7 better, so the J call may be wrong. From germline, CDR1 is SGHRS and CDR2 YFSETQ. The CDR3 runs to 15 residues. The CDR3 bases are TGCGCCAGCAGCTTGGCTGGGACAGGGTCCTACGAGCAGTACTTC. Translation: CASSLAGTGSYEQYF.

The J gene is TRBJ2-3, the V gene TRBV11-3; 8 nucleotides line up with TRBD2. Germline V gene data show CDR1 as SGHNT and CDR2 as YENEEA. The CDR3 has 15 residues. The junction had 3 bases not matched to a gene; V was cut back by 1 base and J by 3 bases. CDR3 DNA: TGTGCCAGCAGCTTAGGCGGGGGGAATACAGATACGCAGTATTTT. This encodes CASSLGGGNTDTQYF.

Here the CDR3 DNA reads TGTGCCAGCAGCTTAGCTCCAGGACAGGGGCAGGGCCGGCAGTACTTC. It yields the protein CASSLAPGQGQGRQYF. This chain uses TRBV7-9 with TRBJ2-7, with 9 bases lining up with TRBD1. CDR1 and CDR2 (germline): SEHNR, FQNEAQ (reference sequence). The junction had 12 bases not matched to a gene; V was cut back by 0 bases and J by 9 bases. This CDR3 is 16 amino acids long.

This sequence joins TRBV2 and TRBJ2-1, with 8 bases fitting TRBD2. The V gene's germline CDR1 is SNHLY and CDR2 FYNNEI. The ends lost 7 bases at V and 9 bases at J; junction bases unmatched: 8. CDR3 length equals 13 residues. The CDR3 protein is CASIYREGSEQFF. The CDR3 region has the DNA TGTGCCAGCATCTATCGGGAGGGGAGTGAGCAGTTCTTC.

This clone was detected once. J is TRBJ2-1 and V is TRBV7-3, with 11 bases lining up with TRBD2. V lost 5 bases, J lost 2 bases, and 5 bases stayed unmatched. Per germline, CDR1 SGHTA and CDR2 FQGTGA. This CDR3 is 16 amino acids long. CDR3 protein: CASSHIAGGAYNEQFF. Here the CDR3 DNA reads TGTGCCAGCAGCCACATAGCGGGAGGGGCCTACAATGAGCAGTTCTTC.

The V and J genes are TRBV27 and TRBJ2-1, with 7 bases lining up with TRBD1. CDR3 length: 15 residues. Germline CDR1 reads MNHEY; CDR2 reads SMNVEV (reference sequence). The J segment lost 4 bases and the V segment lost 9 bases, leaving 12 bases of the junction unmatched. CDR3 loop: CASGAGTARYNEQFF. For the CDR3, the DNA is TGTGCCAGTGGGGCAGGGACAGCCAGATACAATGAGCAGTTCTTC.

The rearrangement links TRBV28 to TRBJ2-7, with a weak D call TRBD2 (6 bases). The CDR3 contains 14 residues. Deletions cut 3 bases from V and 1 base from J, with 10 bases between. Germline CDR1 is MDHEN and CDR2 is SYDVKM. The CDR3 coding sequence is TGTGCCAGCAGTTTCGGGGGTGATTCCTACGAGCAGTACTTC. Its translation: CASSFGGDSYEQYF.

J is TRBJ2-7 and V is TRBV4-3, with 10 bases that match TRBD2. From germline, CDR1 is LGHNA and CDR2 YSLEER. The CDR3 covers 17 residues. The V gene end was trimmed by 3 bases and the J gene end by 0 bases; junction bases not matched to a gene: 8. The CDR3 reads CASSQAIAGGPSYEQYF. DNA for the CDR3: TGCGCCAGCAGCCAGGCTATAGCGGGGGGTCCCTCCTACGAGCAGTACTTC.

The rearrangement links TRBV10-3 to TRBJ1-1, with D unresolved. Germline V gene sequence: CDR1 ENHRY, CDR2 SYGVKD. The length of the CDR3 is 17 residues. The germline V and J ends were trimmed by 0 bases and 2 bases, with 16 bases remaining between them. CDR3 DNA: TGTGCCATCAGTGAGTCAAATATTGCGGCGGCTAACACTGAAGCTTTCTTT. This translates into CAISESNIAAANTEAFF.

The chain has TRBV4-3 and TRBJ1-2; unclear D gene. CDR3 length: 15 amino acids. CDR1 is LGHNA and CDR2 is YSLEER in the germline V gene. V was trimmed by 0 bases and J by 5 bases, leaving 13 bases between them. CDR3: CASSQERVPSYGYTF. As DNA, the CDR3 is TGCGCCAGCAGCCAAGAGAGGGTTCCCTCATATGGCTACACCTTC.

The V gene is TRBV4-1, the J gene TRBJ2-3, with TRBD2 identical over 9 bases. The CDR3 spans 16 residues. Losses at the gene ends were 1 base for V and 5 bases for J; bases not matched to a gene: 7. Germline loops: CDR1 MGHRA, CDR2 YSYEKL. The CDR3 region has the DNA TGCGCCAGCAGCCAAGCCCCGCGGGGGGGGCGAGATACGCAGTATTTT. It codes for CASSQAPRGGRDTQYF.

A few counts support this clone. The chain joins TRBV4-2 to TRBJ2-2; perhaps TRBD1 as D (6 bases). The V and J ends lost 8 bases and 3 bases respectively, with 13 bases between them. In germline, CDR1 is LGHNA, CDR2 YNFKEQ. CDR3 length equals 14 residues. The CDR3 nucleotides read TGTGCCAGCCAACGGACAGAGTACACCGGGGAGCTGTTTTTT. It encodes CASQRTEYTGELFF.

The CDR3 DNA sequence: TGTGCCAGCAGTGAAGCGCTTCATAGGGGAACTAACTATGGCTACACCTTC. It specifies CASSEALHRGTNYGYTF. The chain has TRBV6-1 and TRBJ1-2, with D maybe TRBD1 (5 bases). CDR1 is MNHNS and CDR2 is SASEGT in the germline V gene. V lost 0 bases to trimming and J lost 0 bases, with 14 bases between them. CDR3 length: 17 residues.

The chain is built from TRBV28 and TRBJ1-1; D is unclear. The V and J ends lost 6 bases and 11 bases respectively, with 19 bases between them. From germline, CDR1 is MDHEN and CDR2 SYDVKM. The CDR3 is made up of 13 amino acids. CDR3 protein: CASRTSGRKHAFF. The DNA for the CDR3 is TGTGCCAGCAGGACATCAGGAAGGAAACATGCTTTCTTT.

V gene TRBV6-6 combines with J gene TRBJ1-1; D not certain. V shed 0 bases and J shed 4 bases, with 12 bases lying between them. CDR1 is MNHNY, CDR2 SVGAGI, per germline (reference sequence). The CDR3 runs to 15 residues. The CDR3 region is CASSYSIGSGTEAFF. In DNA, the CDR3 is TGTGCCAGCAGTTACTCGATAGGCAGCGGCACTGAAGCTTTCTTT.

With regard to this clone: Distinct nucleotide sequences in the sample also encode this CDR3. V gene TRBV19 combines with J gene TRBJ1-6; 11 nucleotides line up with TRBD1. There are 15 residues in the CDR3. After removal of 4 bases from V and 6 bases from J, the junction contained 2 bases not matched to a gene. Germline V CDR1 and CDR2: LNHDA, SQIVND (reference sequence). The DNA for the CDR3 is TGTGCCAGTAGTAGGGACAGGGGGGGTAATTCACCCCTCCACTTT. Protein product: CASSRDRGGNSPLHF.

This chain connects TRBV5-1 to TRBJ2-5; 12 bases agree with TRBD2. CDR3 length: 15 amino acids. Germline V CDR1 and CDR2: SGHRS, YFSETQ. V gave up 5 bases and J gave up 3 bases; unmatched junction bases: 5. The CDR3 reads CASSQLAGGKETQYF. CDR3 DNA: TGCGCCAGCAGTCAACTAGCGGGGGGTAAAGAGACCCAGTACTTC. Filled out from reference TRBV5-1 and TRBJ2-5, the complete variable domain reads KAGVTQTPRYLIKTRGQQVTLSCSPISGHRSVSWYQQTPGQGLQFLFEYFSETQRNKGNFPGRFSGRQFSNSRSEMNVSTLELGDSALYLCASSQLAGGKETQYFGPGTRLLVL.

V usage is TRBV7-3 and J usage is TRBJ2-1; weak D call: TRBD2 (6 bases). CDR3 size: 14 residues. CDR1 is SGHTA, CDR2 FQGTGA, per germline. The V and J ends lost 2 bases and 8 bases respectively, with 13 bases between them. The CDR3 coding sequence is TGTGCCAGCAGCTTACAGGGAGGAGGAGATGAGCAGTTCTTC. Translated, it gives CASSLQGGGDEQFF.

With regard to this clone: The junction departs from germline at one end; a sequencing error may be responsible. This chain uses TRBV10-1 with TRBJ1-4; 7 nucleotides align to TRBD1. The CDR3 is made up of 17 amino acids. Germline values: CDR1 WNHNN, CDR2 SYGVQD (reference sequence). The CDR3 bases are TGCGCCAGCAGCGTGAACTCCCAAACGGGACAGCTTGAAAAACTGCTTTTT. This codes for CASSVNSQTGQLEKLLF.